Each of the 31 T cell receptor beta chains below was sequenced from the same sample in a study of T-cell memory formation after mild COVID-19 (dated by TCRdb to the early 2020s). Preparation of the library involved 5' RACE. The sequencing machine was an Illumina NovaSeq 6000. TCRdb reprocessed the public reads (quality trimming at Q25 with fastp, clone calling with MiXCR) and kept in-frame beta chains. Each entry merges the rows of one CDR3 protein and shows their most common DNA and genes. For this sample the table gives about 430,000 distinct CDR3 sequences, of which roughly 17% were detected only once. Roughly 21% of the sample is held by the ten biggest clonotypes. The material sequenced was PBMCs or a T cell subset sorted from them (not recorded which). These receptors were obtained from a man between 18 and 29 years old who had mild COVID-19 (a few samples of this study predate the infection). The sample titles of this study are shuffled in the database, so cell type and time point are left out; the donor was told from shared clones.

The rearrangement links TRBV7-3 to TRBJ2-3; 9 bases line up with TRBD2. Germline trimming cut 3 bases from V and 3 bases from J; bases unmatched to any gene: 4. The CDR3 spans 15 residues. Germline CDR1 reads SGHTA; CDR2 reads FQGTGA. CDR3 DNA sequence: TGTGCCAGCAGCTTCCCAGCGGGGGGAACAGATACGCAGTATTTT. Translating it yields CASSFPAGGTDTQYF.

This sequence joins TRBV5-1 and TRBJ2-5; D is possibly TRBD1 (6 bases). V lost 5 bases, J lost 4 bases, and 21 bases lay in between. The CDR3 is made up of 16 amino acids. Germline V gene lookup returns CDR1 SGHRS and CDR2 YFSETQ. Here the CDR3 DNA reads TGCGCCAGCAGTCGTCAGGACAGACCCGAGGGAGAGACCCAGTACTTC. This sequence encodes CASSRQDRPEGETQYF.

The chain employs TRBV7-3 and TRBJ1-1; no firm D call. V lost 0 bases and J lost 2, with 10 bases in between. The germline CDR1 and CDR2 sequences are SGHTA and FQGTGA. This CDR3 comprises 15 residues. This chain's CDR3 is CASSLTGRRNTEAFF. The CDR3 coding sequence is TGTGCCAGCAGCTTAACGGGCAGGAGAAACACTGAAGCTTTCTTT.

The rearrangement joins TRBV5-1 to TRBJ2-5; 9 bases agree with TRBD2. V was pared by 4 bases and J by 4 bases, with 8 bases of the junction left unmatched. This CDR3 contains 15 residues. CDR1 and CDR2 (germline): SGHRS, YFSETQ. The chain's CDR3 is CASSPKLAGAETQYF. The CDR3 region has the DNA TGCGCCAGCAGCCCGAAACTAGCGGGCGCAGAGACCCAGTACTTC. The full variable domain, its missing parts supplied by reference TRBV5-1 and TRBJ2-5, is KAGVTQTPRYLIKTRGQQVTLSCSPISGHRSVSWYQQTPGQGLQFLFEYFSETQRNKGNFPGRFSGRQFSNSRSEMNVSTLELGDSALYLCASSPKLAGAETQYFGPGTRLLVL.

V usage is TRBV3-1 and J usage is TRBJ1-4, with no clear D. From germline, CDR1 is LGHDT and CDR2 YNNKEL (reference sequence). The CDR3 totals 16 residues. V lost 0 bases and J lost 4, with 12 bases in between. CDR3 region: CASSQDRAGFNEKLFF. CDR3 nucleotides: TGTGCCAGCAGCCAAGATAGGGCCGGGTTTAATGAAAAACTGTTTTTT.

The CDR3 region is CASSLTPTGTQDTQYF. In DNA, the CDR3 is TGTGCCAGCAGCTTAACCCCGACAGGGACCCAGGATACGCAGTATTTT. V usage is TRBV7-9 and J usage is TRBJ2-3; the match to TRBD1 covers 7 bases. Germline V gene sequence: CDR1 SEHNR, CDR2 FQNEAQ (reference sequence). V lost 2 bases, J lost 6 bases, and 11 bases stayed unmatched. The CDR3 sequence is 16 residues long.

The gene calls are TRBV5-1 and TRBJ1-4, with 8 nucleotides matching TRBD1. The CDR3 sequence is 15 residues long. Germline V gives CDR1 SGHRS, CDR2 YFSETQ. Losses at the gene ends were 5 bases for V and 6 bases for J; bases not matched to a gene: 9. The CDR3 spells CASSSTGQVHEKLFF. CDR3 nucleotide sequence: TGCGCCAGCAGTTCAACGGGACAGGTCCATGAAAAACTGTTTTTT. The complete variable domain, with remaining parts taken from reference TRBV5-1 and TRBJ1-4, reads KAGVTQTPRYLIKTRGQQVTLSCSPISGHRSVSWYQQTPGQGLQFLFEYFSETQRNKGNFPGRFSGRQFSNSRSEMNVSTLELGDSALYLCASSSTGQVHEKLFFGSGTQLSVL.

This clonotype was seen a few times. The genes are TRBV6-5 and TRBJ1-5, with 8 bases matching TRBD1. CDR3 length equals 15 residues. CDR1 and CDR2 (germline): MNHEY, SVGAGI. With V trimmed by 2 bases and J by 5 bases, 5 bases remained unmatched. CDR3 nucleotides: TGTGCCAGCAGTTACGGACAGGGACGGCATCAGCCCCAGCATTTT. Encoded protein: CASSYGQGRHQPQHF.

As regards this clonotype: A much more abundant neighbour one base away suggests this may be a read error. V and J are TRBV7-2 and TRBJ1-1; D is undetermined. Germline assignment: CDR1 SGHTA and CDR2 FQGNSA. V was clipped by 1 base and J by 4 bases, with 13 bases between them. The CDR3 loop spans 15 amino acids. CDR3 protein: CASSLVAWLGTEAFF. CDR3 sequence (DNA): TGTGCCAGCAGCTTAGTAGCATGGCTGGGCACTGAAGCTTTCTTT.

This clonotype was picked up many times. The chain is built from TRBV5-1 and TRBJ1-2, with D uncertain. V was clipped by 1 base and J by 8 bases, with 15 bases between them. Per the germline V gene, CDR1 is SGHRS and CDR2 is YFSETQ. The CDR3 consists of 14 residues. The CDR3: CASSLKGSVGGYTF. The CDR3 region has the DNA TGCGCCAGCAGCTTGAAGGGCTCAGTGGGGGGCTACACCTTC.

The chain carries TRBV23-1 and TRBJ2-7; a weak D match, TRBD1 (6 bases). TRBV23-1 is an ORF; its function is uncertain. This CDR3 is 13 amino acids long. Trimming took 4 bases from V and 3 from J, leaving 10 bases between them. The CDR3 is CASSRSQGYEQYF. The DNA of the CDR3 is TGCGCCAGCAGTCGATCACAGGGCTACGAGCAGTACTTC.

This clonotype came up a few times. Here the CDR3 reads CSARGSPSLPSYEQYV. As DNA, the CDR3 is TGCAGTGCTAGAGGGTCCCCATCCCTCCCTTCCTACGAGCAGTACGTC. This chain links TRBV20-1 with TRBJ2-7, with no clear D. V was shortened by 1 base and J by 1 base, with 17 bases between the two germline ends. The germline V gene encodes CDR1 DFQATT and CDR2 SNEGSKA (reference sequence). The CDR3 runs 16 residues.

The gene calls are TRBV18 and TRBJ1-2, with no clear D. V was trimmed by 4 bases and J by 4 bases, leaving 13 bases between them. The CDR3 has 14 amino acids. CDR1 is KGHSH, CDR2 LQKENI, per germline. CDR3 nucleotides: TGTGCCAGCTCACAGTCGGGTGCGAGCTATGGCTACACCTTC. Residues: CASSQSGASYGYTF. Variable domain in full (rest from reference TRBV18 and TRBJ1-2): NAGVMQNPRHLVRRRGQEARLRCSPMKGHSHVYWYRQLPEEGLKFMVYLQKENIIDESGMPKERFSAEFPKEGPSILRIQQVVRGDSAAYFCASSQSGASYGYTFGSGTRLTVV.

The rearrangement uses TRBV11-3 and TRBJ2-3; D not certain. Looked up from germline, CDR1 is SGHNT and CDR2 is YENEEA. The V end was cut by 5 bases, the J end by 4 bases, with 10 bases between. This CDR3 has 13 amino acids. The CDR3 bases are TGTGCCAGCAGCGTTGGGCTGGCAGATACGCAGTATTTT. Amino acids: CASSVGLADTQYF.

This clonotype has just a few counts. V and J are TRBV7-6 and TRBJ1-5; D is possibly TRBD1 (6 bases). This CDR3 comprises 15 residues. Germline V gene sequence: CDR1 SGHVS, CDR2 FNYEAQ. V shed 5 bases and J shed 7 bases, with 18 bases lying between them. CDR3 sequence: CASSPYQGWQQPQHF. The CDR3 DNA follows: TGTGCCAGCAGCCCATACCAGGGGTGGCAACAGCCCCAGCATTTT.

This clonotype was seen ten or more times. The rearrangement joins TRBV5-1 to TRBJ1-3, with unresolved D. The CDR3 runs to 15 residues. Trimming cost V 4 bases and J 0 bases, with 11 bases left between them. Germline CDR1 reads SGHRS; CDR2 reads YFSETQ. The CDR3 DNA sequence: TGCGCCAGCAGCGCCGGACTGTACTCTGGAAACACCATATATTTT. Its protein is CASSAGLYSGNTIYF. The whole variable domain, filled in from reference TRBV5-1 and TRBJ1-3, reads KAGVTQTPRYLIKTRGQQVTLSCSPISGHRSVSWYQQTPGQGLQFLFEYFSETQRNKGNFPGRFSGRQFSNSRSEMNVSTLELGDSALYLCASSAGLYSGNTIYFGEGSWLTVV.

The chain carries TRBV5-1 and TRBJ2-3; 8 bases are a match to TRBD2. Germline V lookup: CDR1 SGHRS, CDR2 YFSETQ. The CDR3 runs 15 residues. The J segment lost 5 bases and the V segment lost 5 bases, leaving 10 bases of the junction unmatched. In DNA form, the CDR3 reads TGCGCCAGCAGTCTGGGGGGACTAGAAATAGATACGCAGTATTTT. It yields the protein CASSLGGLEIDTQYF.

This clonotype was seen more than once but under ten times. The rearrangement links TRBV15 to TRBJ1-6, with a possible D match to TRBD1 (6 bases). In germline, CDR1 is LNHNV, CDR2 YYDKDF (reference sequence). This CDR3 comprises 14 residues. With 0 bases removed from V and 13 bases from J, the gap between germline ends came to 13 bases. The CDR3 spells CATSRDWRGGPLHF. The CDR3 DNA follows: TGTGCCACCAGCAGAGATTGGAGGGGGGGGCCCCTCCACTTT. The full variable domain, with the rest looked up from reference TRBV15 and TRBJ1-6, is DAMVIQNPRYQVTQFGKPVTLSCSQTLNHNVMYWYQQKSSQAPKLLFHYYDKDFNNEADTPDNFQSRRPNTSFCFLDIRSPGLGDTAMYLCATSRDWRGGPLHFGNGTRLTVT.

The rearrangement joins TRBV5-1 to TRBJ2-3, with D possibly TRBD2 on 5 matching bases. Trimming left V 1 base short and J 8 bases short, with 11 bases between. The CDR3 has 13 amino acids. The germline CDR1 and CDR2 sequences are SGHRS and YFSETQ. This CDR3 is CASSLSGKGTQYF. The CDR3 DNA sequence: TGCGCCAGCAGCTTGTCGGGGAAGGGTACGCAGTATTTT.

The gene calls are TRBV5-1 and TRBJ2-5; D may correspond to TRBD1 or TRBD2 (5 bases each). The CDR3 extends over 13 amino acids. The V end lost 3 bases, the J end lost 3 bases, and 9 bases lay between the germline ends. Germline lookup yields CDR1 SGHRS and CDR2 YFSETQ. Here the CDR3 reads CASSYQGEETQYF. DNA of the CDR3: TGCGCCAGCAGCTACCAGGGAGAAGAGACCCAGTACTTC.

This clonotype was observed a few times. The chain employs TRBV20-1 and TRBJ2-5; 8 nucleotides align to TRBD2. Germline-derived CDR1 and CDR2 are DFQATT and SNEGSKA (reference sequence). The CDR3 is 18 residues long. Losses at the gene ends were 0 bases for V and 5 bases for J; bases not matched to a gene: 17. The CDR3 here is CSARDAMQSGGAGETQYF. The CDR3 DNA is TGCAGTGCTAGAGATGCGATGCAAAGCGGGGGAGCTGGGGAGACCCAGTACTTC.

The CDR3 spells CASSRGGATGELFF. DNA of the CDR3: TGTGCCAGCAGCCGCGGGGGGGCGACCGGGGAGCTGTTTTTT. The chain recombines TRBV27 with TRBJ2-2; 9 bases fit TRBD2. The V and J ends lost 6 bases and 5 bases, in that order; junction bases with no gene match: 4. The CDR3 totals 14 residues. Germline V gives CDR1 MNHEY, CDR2 SMNVEV (reference sequence).

The chain is built from TRBV3-1 and TRBJ2-7; D is ambiguous. Germline CDR1 LGHDT, CDR2 YNNKEL (reference sequence). This CDR3 contains 14 residues. V shed 3 bases and J shed 2 bases, with 11 bases lying between them. The CDR3 sequence is CASSQASGPYEQYF. The DNA for the CDR3 is TGTGCCAGCAGCCAGGCCTCTGGGCCCTACGAGCAGTACTTC.

This chain connects TRBV27 to TRBJ2-3; tentatively, D is TRBD1 (5 bases). Germline V gene data show CDR1 as MNHEY and CDR2 as SMNVEV (reference sequence). V was trimmed by 3 bases and J by 4 bases, leaving 20 bases between them. The CDR3 is 17 amino acids. The DNA of the CDR3 is TGTGCCAGCAGTTTGAGTGAGACACTCATAGGGGCAGATACGCAGTATTTT. It translates to CASSLSETLIGADTQYF.

This clonotype has only a few counts. V gene TRBV7-2 combines with J gene TRBJ1-1; maybe TRBD1 (6 bases). In germline, CDR1 is SGHTA, CDR2 FQGNSA. The V end was cut by 8 bases, the J end by 4 bases, with 17 bases between. The CDR3 loop spans 14 amino acids. CDR3 region: CASRIRGASTEAFF. The CDR3 nucleotides read TGTGCCAGCCGGATTCGGGGGGCGAGCACTGAAGCTTTCTTT.

The sample holds a few counts of this clonotype. This chain joins TRBV7-3 and TRBJ2-3; the D gene is possibly TRBD2 (5 bases). Trimming cost V 5 bases and J 4 bases, with 10 bases left between them. The germline CDR1 and CDR2 sequences are SGHTA and FQGTGA. CDR3 size: 13 residues. CDR3 residues: CASSLRAADTQYF. The CDR3 DNA reads as TGTGCCAGCAGCCTGCGGGCTGCAGATACGCAGTATTTT.

The rearrangement joins TRBV9 to TRBJ1-1; no reliable D call. The V and J ends lost 0 bases and 3 bases respectively, with 9 bases between them. The germline CDR1 and CDR2 sequences are SGDLS and YYNGEE. The length of the CDR3 is 14 residues. This chain's CDR3 is CASSVGEGYTEAFF. CDR3 sequence (DNA): TGTGCCAGCAGCGTAGGCGAAGGGTACACTGAAGCTTTCTTT.

This rearrangement joins TRBV6-1 to TRBJ2-2; D not resolved. CDR3 size: 15 residues. V was clipped by 0 bases and J by 2 bases, with 7 bases between them. Germline V gene lookup returns CDR1 MNHNS and CDR2 SASEGT. CDR3 in amino acids: CASSEALPNTGELFF. CDR3 nucleotide sequence: TGTGCCAGCAGTGAAGCGCTTCCCAACACCGGGGAGCTGTTTTTT.

The rearrangement links TRBV7-2 to TRBJ2-7; D possibly uses TRBD1 or TRBD2 (5 bases each). CDR3 length: 13 residues. Germline CDR1 is SGHTA and CDR2 is FQGNSA. The germline V and J ends were trimmed by 1 base and 6 bases, with 10 bases remaining between them. The CDR3 region is CASSLVRGGEQYV. Written as DNA, the CDR3 is TGTGCCAGCAGCTTAGTACGGGGCGGCGAGCAGTACGTC.

The CDR3 DNA reads TGTGCCAGCAGTGTCACGGGACAGGGTCGTGGGGGAGAGCAGTTCTTC. Amino acid sequence: CASSVTGQGRGGEQFF. The chain combines TRBV12-3 or TRBV12-4 with TRBJ2-1, with 9 bases identical to TRBD1. The CDR3 extends over 16 amino acids. Trimming removed 5 bases from V and 10 bases from J; junction bases left unmatched: 15.

This chain joins TRBV7-6 and TRBJ2-1; a weak D match, TRBD2 (6 bases). The CDR3 length is 14 residues. V gave up 4 bases and J gave up 10 bases, with 17 bases separating them. Germline values: CDR1 SGHVS, CDR2 FNYEAQ. The CDR3 bases are TGTGCCAGCAGCTCCGCGGGACTTCCGGGCGAGCAGTTCTTC. It is translated as CASSSAGLPGEQFF. The variable domain in full, with the rest retrieved from reference TRBV7-6 and TRBJ2-1, is GAGVSQSPRYKVTKRGQDVALRCDPISGHVSLYWYRQALGQGPEFLTYFNYEAQQDKSGLPNDRFSAERPEGSISTLTIQRTEQRDSAMYRCASSSAGLPGEQFFGPGTRLTVL.